This paragraph covers one TCR beta chain sequence. This entry is derived from a study of blood T cell repertoires in COVID-19. Turning to the study itself: The United States, Italy and Spain supplied acute and convalescent COVID-19 samples. T cells, B-cell-depleted T cells, or PBMCs supplied cDNA or gDNA.

The germline V gene has CDR1 SGHAT and CDR2 FQNNGV. Trimming removed 5 bases from V and 8 bases from J; junction bases left unmatched: 6. The CDR3 consists of 15 residues. Source study methods: Estimation of nucleated cell counts was performed using reference gene primer amplification. Profiled with immunoSEQ multiplex PCR; TCRdb holds only in-frame clones, not every one. From that table come the V and J calls and clone size; the DNA was used to work out D and trimming. The repertoire has approximately 82,000 clones, more than 85% of them found once; the top ten carry around 13%. What was sequenced was peripheral blood. This chain joins TRBV11-2 and TRBJ2-1, with TRBD2 matching over 13 bases. The source is a man in his sixties or seventies with active or convalescent COVID-19. The DNA for the CDR3 is TGTGCCAGCAGCCCTGGGACTAGCGGGACTTATGAGCAGTTCTTC. It yields the protein CASSPGTSGTYEQFF.